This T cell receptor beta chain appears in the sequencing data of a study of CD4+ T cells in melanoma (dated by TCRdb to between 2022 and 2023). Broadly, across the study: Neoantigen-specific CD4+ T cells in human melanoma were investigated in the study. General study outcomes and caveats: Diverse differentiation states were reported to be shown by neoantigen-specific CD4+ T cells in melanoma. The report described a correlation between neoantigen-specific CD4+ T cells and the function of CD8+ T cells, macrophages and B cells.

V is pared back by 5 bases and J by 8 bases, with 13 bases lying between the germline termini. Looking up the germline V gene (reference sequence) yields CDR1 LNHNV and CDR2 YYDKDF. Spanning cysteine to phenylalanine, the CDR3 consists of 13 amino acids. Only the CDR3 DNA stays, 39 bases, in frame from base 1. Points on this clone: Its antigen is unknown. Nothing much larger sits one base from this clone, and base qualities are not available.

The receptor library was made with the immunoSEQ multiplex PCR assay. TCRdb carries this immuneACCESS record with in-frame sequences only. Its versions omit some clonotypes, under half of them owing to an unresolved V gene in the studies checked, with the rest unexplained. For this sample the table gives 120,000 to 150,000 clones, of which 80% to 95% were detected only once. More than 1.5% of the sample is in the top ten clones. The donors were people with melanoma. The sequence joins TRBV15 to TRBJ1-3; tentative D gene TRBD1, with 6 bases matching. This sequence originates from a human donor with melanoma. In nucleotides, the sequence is TGTGCCACCAGCCCGGGGGCCACGGACACCATATATTTT. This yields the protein CATSPGATDTIYF.